The 2 T cell receptor beta chains given below trace back to one sample, sequenced in a study of T cells of healthy individuals. Each CDR3 protein is one row after TCRdb ran MiXCR on the 5' RACE reads. Among approximately 58,000 distinct CDR3 sequences, approximately 14% were seen once, and the ten largest hold roughly a sixth. The receptors shown here come from a human donor in good health.

This clonotype was counted between two and nine times. V is TRBV10-3 and J is TRBJ2-1; D possibly corresponds to TRBD1 (6 bases). Trimming cost V 8 bases and J 6 bases, with 14 bases left between them. The germline V gene encodes CDR1 ENHRY and CDR2 SYGVKD. This CDR3 comprises 13 residues. The DNA for the CDR3 is TGTGCCATCGGGGGCCTGGCACCCAATGAGCAGTTCTTC. This encodes CAIGGLAPNEQFF.

This clonotype was counted between two and nine times. This sequence joins TRBV6-1 and TRBJ1-5; 8 nucleotides align to TRBD1. With 5 bases clipped from V and 0 bases from J, the junction kept 12 bases outside the gene matches. The CDR3 totals 18 residues. Germline CDR1 and CDR2: MNHNS and SASEGT. CDR3 loop: CASSRDRGPYNSNQPQHF. In nucleotides, the CDR3 is TGTGCCAGCAGTAGAGACAGGGGTCCTTACAATAGCAATCAGCCCCAGCATTTT.